These 18 T cell receptor beta chains came from one sample sequenced in a study of shared clonotypes between healthy human individuals. Some clones are missing from TCRdb's copy, which holds only in-frame ones; the method was immunoSEQ multiplex PCR. The repertoire holds about 2.3 million clones, with roughly 92% as singletons. Material for sequencing was naive CD4+ T cells from PBMCs. Subset specified: CD45RA+ positively selected. These receptors all come from a young man in good health. Some clones in this sample may be carry-over from other donors' samples.

The chain combines TRBV7-2 with TRBJ2-5; 8 positions match TRBD1. V trimming: 0 bases; J trimming: 6 bases; junction bases outside the gene matches: 12. Germline CDR1 is SGHTA and CDR2 is FQGNSA. The CDR3 is made up of 17 amino acids. The CDR3: CASSLAAVGQGLKTQYF. In DNA, the CDR3 is TGTGCCAGCAGCTTAGCGGCGGTTGGACAGGGACTGAAGACCCAGTACTTC.

The V gene is TRBV29-1, the J gene TRBJ2-3; 12 bases line up with TRBD2. CDR3 length: 15 amino acids. V gave up 4 bases and J gave up 1 base; unmatched junction bases: 3. Germline loops: CDR1 SQVTM, CDR2 ANQGSEA. The CDR3 reads CSVVLAGGGTDTQYF. The CDR3 DNA is TGCAGCGTTGTGCTAGCGGGAGGGGGCACAGATACGCAGTATTTT.

The V and J genes are TRBV19 and TRBJ2-2; no clear D. Per the germline V gene, CDR1 is LNHDA and CDR2 is SQIVND (reference sequence). The CDR3 contains 14 residues. V dropped 4 bases and J dropped 3 bases, with 9 bases sitting between them. The CDR3 loop is CASSTQMYTGELFF. The CDR3 coding sequence is TGTGCCAGTAGTACCCAGATGTACACCGGGGAGCTGTTTTTT. The full variable domain, rest sourced from reference TRBV19 and TRBJ2-2, is DGGITQSPKYLFRKEGQNVTLSCEQNLNHDAMYWYRQDPGQGLRLIYYSQIVNDFQKGDIAEGYSVSREKKESFPLTVTSAQKNPTAFYLCASSTQMYTGELFFGEGSRLTVL.

The chain recombines TRBV6-6 with TRBJ1-2; tentatively, D is TRBD1 (5 bases). Trimming removed 5 bases at V and 4 bases at J, with 11 bases between. There are 13 residues in the CDR3. Germline CDR1 is MNHNY and CDR2 is SVGAGI (reference sequence). The CDR3 loop reads CASSQDRSYGYTF. The CDR3 DNA sequence: TGTGCCAGCAGTCAAGACAGAAGCTATGGCTACACCTTC.

The chain employs TRBV7-3 and TRBJ2-7; 14 bases map to TRBD2. Germline V gives CDR1 SGHTA, CDR2 FQGTGA. The V gene end was trimmed by 3 bases and the J gene end by 6 bases; junction bases not matched to a gene: 1. This CDR3 is 14 amino acids long. This chain's CDR3 is CASSFGTSGSEQYF. As DNA, the CDR3 is TGTGCCAGCAGCTTCGGGACTAGCGGGAGCGAGCAGTACTTC.

The rearrangement joins TRBV20-1 to TRBJ1-1; D uncertain. This CDR3 is built from 10 residues. Trimming shortened V by 5 bases and J by 8 bases, and 9 bases separated the two germline ends. Germline values: CDR1 DFQATT, CDR2 SNEGSKA (reference sequence). CDR3 nucleotides: TGCAGTGCTGGTCTCAGAGAAGCTTTCTTT. Its translation: CSAGLREAFF.

The V gene is TRBV6-1, the J gene TRBJ2-3; weak D call: TRBD1 (5 bases). Per the germline V gene, CDR1 is MNHNS and CDR2 is SASEGT. There are 13 residues in the CDR3. The ends were cut back, 2 bases at V and 5 bases at J, with 8 bases in the middle. The chain's CDR3 is CASSEYRGDTQYF. In nucleotides, the CDR3 is TGTGCCAGCAGTGAATATAGGGGAGATACGCAGTATTTT.

The V gene is TRBV2, the J gene TRBJ1-1; no definite D call. Trimming removed 6 bases from V and 6 bases from J, with 14 bases in between. Looked up from germline, CDR1 is SNHLY and CDR2 is FYNNEI. The CDR3 has 13 residues. CDR3 bases: TGTGCCAGCAGGGGCCAGTTAGGCCCTGAAGCTTTCTTT. Encoded protein: CASRGQLGPEAFF.

The chain uses TRBV7-3 and TRBJ2-1; 10 bases align to TRBD2. Trimming took 5 bases from V and 0 from J; bases not matched to a gene: 16. In germline, CDR1 is SGHTA, CDR2 FQGTGA. This CDR3 has 20 amino acids. The CDR3 region has the DNA TGTGCCAGCAGCCCTCGGGTGATAGCGGGAGGACGGAGCTCCTACAATGAGCAGTTCTTC. Residues: CASSPRVIAGGRSSYNEQFF. The variable domain in full, completed from reference TRBV7-3 and TRBJ2-1, reads GAGVSQTPSNKVTEKGKYVELRCDPISGHTALYWYRQSLGQGPEFLIYFQGTGAADDSGLPNDRFFAVRPEGSVSTLKIQRTERGDSAVYLCASSPRVIAGGRSSYNEQFFGPGTRLTVL.

CDR3 nucleotides: TGTGCTAGTGGTTTGTCAGGGACCGAGCAGTACTTC. Its translation is CASGLSGTEQYF. V and J are TRBV12-5 and TRBJ2-7; D could derive from TRBD1 or TRBD2 (5 bases each). Germline V lookup: CDR1 LGHNT, CDR2 FRNRAP. The CDR3 runs 12 residues. V was shortened by 2 bases and J by 6 bases, with 8 bases between the two germline ends.

The chain links TRBV10-3 to TRBJ1-4; TRBD1 aligns across 7 bases. Germline loops: CDR1 ENHRY, CDR2 SYGVKD. This CDR3 region has 13 residues. J was trimmed by 8 bases and V by 11 bases; bases with no gene match: 11. Here the CDR3 DNA reads TGTGCCGCCACACAGGGGATCGGGGAAAAACTGTTTTTT. It yields the protein CAATQGIGEKLFF.

The J gene is TRBJ2-5, the V gene TRBV29-1, with D unresolved. CDR1 is SQVTM, CDR2 ANQGSEA, per germline. V lost 6 bases and J 3 bases, leaving 11 bases between the germline ends. The CDR3 runs 12 residues. CDR3 coding DNA: TGCAGCGTCCGAACAAATGAAGAGACCCAGTACTTC. Amino acid sequence: CSVRTNEETQYF.

The rearrangement uses TRBV2 and TRBJ2-1; TRBD2 aligns across 12 bases. V lost 4 bases and J lost 12; bases outside the gene matches: 10. CDR1 is SNHLY, CDR2 FYNNEI, per germline. This CDR3 has 15 residues. DNA for the CDR3: TGTGCCAGCAGTGCCCGACTAGCGGGGGATCCGGGGCAGTTCTTC. This translates into CASSARLAGDPGQFF.

V and J are TRBV9 and TRBJ2-4; D may be TRBD2 (5 bases). The CDR3 has 15 amino acids. CDR1 and CDR2 from the germline V gene are SGDLS and YYNGEE. With 7 bases removed from V and 5 bases from J, the gap between germline ends came to 19 bases. The CDR3 nucleotides read TGTGCCAGCGGCAGGAGTCCGGGATTGCAAAACATTCAGTACTTC. Residues: CASGRSPGLQNIQYF.

The chain carries TRBV7-2 and TRBJ1-3; D is unclear. The CDR3 is made up of 14 amino acids. Trimming removed 3 bases from V and 6 bases from J, with 12 bases in between. Germline V gives CDR1 SGHTA, CDR2 FQGNSA. The CDR3 DNA reads as TGTGCCAGCAGCTTTCAACCTCTGGAAAACACCATATATTTT. Translated, it gives CASSFQPLENTIYF.

The rearrangement uses TRBV28 and TRBJ2-7; 9 bases are a match to TRBD2. The CDR3 is 14 residues long. Unmatched junction bases numbered 8, after V lost 7 bases and J lost 4 bases. Per the germline V gene, CDR1 is MDHEN and CDR2 is SYDVKM. The CDR3 bases are TGTGCCAGCACCCGGACTAGCGAACATTACGAGCAGTACTTC. It yields the protein CASTRTSEHYEQYF.

On this clone itself: Since no conserved phenylalanine or tryptophan closes the CDR3, a read error is the likely cause. No DNA is shown, since the ends of the CDR3 on it are uncertain; the CDR3 is the one TCRdb lists. The chain combines TRBV28 with TRBJ2-7; the table's D call, TRBD1, was not checked against the DNA. From its first to its last residue, the CDR3 has 11 amino acids. The germline CDR1 and CDR2 sequences are MDHEN and SYDVKM. The CDR3 protein is CASSLNSRPRK.

The genes are TRBV4-3 and TRBJ1-2; 12 positions agree with TRBD1. The CDR3 is 14 amino acids. The V gene end was trimmed by 4 bases and the J gene end by 8 bases; junction bases not matched to a gene: 5. The germline gives CDR1 LGHNA, CDR2 YSLEER. CDR3 sequence reads: CASSPGQGARGYTF. The CDR3 DNA reads as TGCGCCAGCAGCCCGGGACAGGGGGCGCGGGGCTACACCTTC.